This TCR beta chain was recovered during a study of T-cell memory formation after mild COVID-19. Using constant-segment primers, 5'RACE produced TCR alpha and TCR beta cDNA libraries carrying sample barcodes and UMIs. TCRdb redid the calling of the 5' RACE reads with MiXCR, one entry per CDR3 protein. The table shows a few hundred thousand distinct CDR3 sequences, with over 25% occurring only once. CDR1 and CDR2 (germline): DFQATT, SNEGSKA (reference sequence). The CDR3 covers 12 residues. V dropped 6 bases and J dropped 8 bases, with 16 bases sitting between them. The rearrangement links TRBV20-1 to TRBJ1-2; D perhaps matches TRBD1 (6 bases). The clonotype originates from an adult woman who had mild COVID-19 (a few samples of this study predate the infection). Cell type and time point are not known. Source material: PBMCs or a T cell subset sorted from them (not recorded which). CDR3 in DNA: TGCAGTGCCCGTCGGGGGCAACGAGGCTACACCTTC. Its protein product is CSARRGQRGYTF.